These T cell receptor beta chains were read from a single sample in a study of control samples from healthy donors and cancer patients. The data were produced by immunoSEQ multiplex PCR, yet TCRdb's version contains in-frame clones alone and is incomplete. The table lists about 150,000 clones, approximately 93% of them singletons. Sequencing input: blood. These receptors were collected from a man between 45 and 60 years old in good health. CDR3s include the opening cysteine and the closing phenylalanine or tryptophan. The order of the fields is D gene, clone size, J gene, V gene, CDR3 protein, CDR3 DNA. D genes are given only for firm matches. Clone sizes are given selectively: once, few, many, or a class where the clone is expanded.

D gene: NA; clone size: NA; J gene: TRBJ1-2; V gene: TRBV13; CDR3 protein: CASSLKQQGRTYGYTF; CDR3 DNA: TGTGCCAGCAGCTTAAAACAACAGGGCAGGACCTATGGCTACACCTTC
D gene: TRBD1; clone size: once; J gene: TRBJ1-1; V gene: TRBV7-9; CDR3 protein: CASSSYSPRGGSAEAFF; CDR3 DNA: TGTGCCAGCAGCTCTTATAGCCCCAGGGGGGGTTCAGCTGAAGCTTTCTTT
D gene: TRBD2; clone size: NA; J gene: TRBJ2-2; V gene: TRBV18; CDR3 protein: CASSPPGLAGGTGELFF; CDR3 DNA: TGTGCCAGCTCACCACCGGGACTAGCGGGAGGCACCGGGGAGCTGTTTTTT
D gene: NA; clone size: few; J gene: TRBJ2-1; V gene: TRBV5-1; CDR3 protein: CASSGDTLYNEQFF; CDR3 DNA: TGCGCCAGCAGCGGGGACACCCTGTACAATGAGCAGTTCTTC
D gene: NA; clone size: NA; J gene: TRBJ2-5; V gene: TRBV29-1; CDR3 protein: CSVEFGAETQYF; CDR3 DNA: TGCAGCGTTGAATTTGGGGCCGAGACCCAGTACTTC
D gene: NA; clone size: NA; J gene: TRBJ2-7; V gene: TRBV28; CDR3 protein: CASSLSVQGIYEQYF; CDR3 DNA: TGTGCCAGCAGTTTATCAGTCCAGGGAATCTACGAGCAGTACTTC
D gene: TRBD1; clone size: NA; J gene: TRBJ1-1; V gene: TRBV28; CDR3 protein: CASTPGGGTGARLEAFF; CDR3 DNA: TGTGCCAGCACCCCGGGCGGAGGGACAGGGGCAAGGCTCGAAGCTTTCTTT
D gene: NA; clone size: NA; J gene: TRBJ1-2; V gene: TRBV5-4; CDR3 protein: CASIKDPHASNGYTF; CDR3 DNA: TGTGCCAGCATCAAGGACCCCCACGCCAGTAATGGCTACACCTTC
D gene: TRBD2; clone size: NA; J gene: TRBJ2-1; V gene: TRBV4-1; CDR3 protein: CASSQDAAGTIIDEQFF; CDR3 DNA: TGCGCCAGCAGCCAAGATGCGGCCGGGACTATTATCGATGAGCAGTTCTTC
D gene: NA; clone size: NA; J gene: TRBJ2-5; V gene: TRBV19; CDR3 protein: CASSNQIGETQYF; CDR3 DNA: TGTGCCAGTAGTAACCAGATTGGAGAGACCCAGTACTTC
D gene: TRBD1; clone size: NA; J gene: TRBJ2-7; V gene: TRBV4-1; CDR3 protein: CASSLGQGGEQYF; CDR3 DNA: TGCGCCAGCAGCCTGGGACAGGGAGGCGAGCAGTACTTC
D gene: NA; clone size: NA; J gene: TRBJ2-2; V gene: TRBV24-1; CDR3 protein: CATSVAWETTGELFF; CDR3 DNA: TGTGCCACCAGTGTTGCGTGGGAGACGACCGGGGAGCTGTTTTTT
D gene: TRBD2; clone size: NA; J gene: TRBJ2-3; V gene: TRBV30; CDR3 protein: CAWSVGGGSGRTDTQYF; CDR3 DNA: TGTGCCTGGAGTGTCGGAGGCGGGAGCGGTCGCACAGATACGCAGTATTTT
D gene: TRBD2; clone size: NA; J gene: TRBJ2-3; V gene: TRBV29-1; CDR3 protein: CSADLAGKATDTQYF; CDR3 DNA: TGCAGCGCCGACCTAGCGGGGAAAGCCACAGATACGCAGTATTTT
D gene: TRBD1; clone size: NA; J gene: TRBJ2-7; V gene: TRBV19; CDR3 protein: CASSFGQGGREQYF; CDR3 DNA: TGTGCCAGTAGTTTTGGACAGGGAGGACGGGAGCAGTACTTC
D gene: NA; clone size: NA; J gene: TRBJ2-2; V gene: TRBV6-1; CDR3 protein: CASSEAPINTGELFF; CDR3 DNA: TGTGCCAGCAGTGAAGCCCCTATCAACACCGGGGAGCTGTTTTTT
D gene: NA; clone size: NA; J gene: TRBJ2-7; V gene: TRBV28; CDR3 protein: CASSSGPPLSYEQYF; CDR3 DNA: TGTGCCAGCAGTTCGGGACCTCCCCTCTCCTACGAGCAGTACTTC
D gene: NA; clone size: NA; J gene: TRBJ2-7; V gene: TRBV6-2/TRBV6-3; CDR3 protein: CASSYMDSSSEQYF; CDR3 DNA: TGTGCCAGCAGTTACATGGACAGTTCAAGCGAGCAGTACTTC
D gene: NA; clone size: NA; J gene: TRBJ2-4; V gene: TRBV10-3; CDR3 protein: CAISAAGEGNIQYF; CDR3 DNA: TGTGCCATCAGTGCCGCAGGGGAGGGGAACATTCAGTACTTC
D gene: NA; clone size: NA; J gene: TRBJ2-7; V gene: TRBV25-1; CDR3 protein: CASSVFSYEQYF; CDR3 DNA: TGTGCCAGCAGTGTTTTCTCCTACGAGCAGTACTTC
D gene: NA; clone size: NA; J gene: TRBJ1-5; V gene: TRBV27; CDR3 protein: CASSLWWSTRAHQPQHF; CDR3 DNA: TGTGCCAGCAGTTTATGGTGGAGCACACGAGCGCATCAGCCCCAGCATTTT
D gene: NA; clone size: NA; J gene: TRBJ2-5; V gene: TRBV7-8; CDR3 protein: CASSHRLETQYF; CDR3 DNA: TGTGCCAGCAGCCACCGGCTAGAGACCCAGTACTTC
D gene: TRBD2; clone size: NA; J gene: TRBJ2-2; V gene: TRBV28; CDR3 protein: CASTRLAGGTGELFF; CDR3 DNA: TGTGCCAGCACCCGTCTAGCGGGAGGGACCGGGGAGCTGTTTTTT
D gene: TRBD1; clone size: NA; J gene: TRBJ1-4; V gene: TRBV7-8; CDR3 protein: CASSLDRAPTNEKLFF; CDR3 DNA: TGTGCCAGCAGTTTGGACAGGGCTCCAACTAATGAAAAACTGTTTTTT
D gene: NA; clone size: NA; J gene: TRBJ2-7; V gene: TRBV23-1; CDR3 protein: CASSHPGLPIYEQYF; CDR3 DNA: TGCGCCAGCAGTCACCCGGGCCTCCCTATCTACGAGCAGTACTTC
D gene: NA; clone size: NA; J gene: TRBJ1-2; V gene: TRBV13; CDR3 protein: CASSLGRNYGYTF; CDR3 DNA: TGTGCCAGCAGCTTAGGCAGAAACTATGGCTACACCTTC
D gene: NA; clone size: NA; J gene: TRBJ1-4; V gene: TRBV14; CDR3 protein: CASSQGKTGGEKLFF; CDR3 DNA: TGTGCCAGCAGCCAAGGCAAAACAGGAGGTGAAAAACTGTTTTTT
D gene: NA; clone size: NA; J gene: TRBJ1-4; V gene: TRBV2; CDR3 protein: CASTRQHWNEKLFF; CDR3 DNA: TGTGCCAGCACTAGACAGCACTGGAATGAAAAACTGTTTTTT
D gene: TRBD1; clone size: NA; J gene: TRBJ1-1; V gene: TRBV28; CDR3 protein: CASSRTGTSAFF; CDR3 DNA: TGTGCCAGCAGTAGGACAGGGACTAGTGCTTTCTTT
D gene: TRBD1; clone size: NA; J gene: TRBJ1-4; V gene: TRBV19; CDR3 protein: CASSGGAANEKLFF; CDR3 DNA: TGTGCCAGTTCAGGGGGCGCGGCTAATGAAAAACTGTTTTTT